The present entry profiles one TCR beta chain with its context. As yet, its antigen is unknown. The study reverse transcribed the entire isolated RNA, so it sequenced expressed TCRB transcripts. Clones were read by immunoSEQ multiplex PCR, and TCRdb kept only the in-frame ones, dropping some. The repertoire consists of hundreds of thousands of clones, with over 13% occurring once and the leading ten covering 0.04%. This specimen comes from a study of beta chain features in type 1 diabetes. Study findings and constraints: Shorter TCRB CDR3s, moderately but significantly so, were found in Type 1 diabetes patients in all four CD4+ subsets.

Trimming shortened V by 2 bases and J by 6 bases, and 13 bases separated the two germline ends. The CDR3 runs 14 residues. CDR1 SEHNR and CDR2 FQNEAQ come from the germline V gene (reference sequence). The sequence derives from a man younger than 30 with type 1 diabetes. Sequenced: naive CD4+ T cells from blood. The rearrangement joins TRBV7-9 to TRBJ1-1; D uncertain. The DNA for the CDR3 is TGTGCCAGCAGCTTATCGCAGCTTACCCCTGAAGCTTTCTTT. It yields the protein CASSLSQLTPEAFF.